This T cell receptor (beta chain) was identified in a study of cytomegalovirus exposure and HLA in healthy donors. Researchers ran the PCR with 60 Vbeta and 13 Jbeta primers. Sequencing was performed with immunoSEQ multiplex PCR; in TCRdb, only in-frame clones are kept and a portion is missing. Of 95,000 to 150,000 clones listed, 80% are singletons. The CDR3 is 14 residues long. Germline-derived CDR1 and CDR2 are KGHSH and LQKENI. V shed 3 bases, J shed 0 bases, and the junction held 1 base outside the gene matches. Sequenced sample: PBMCs. The TCR sequence derives from a female donor in good health and CMV-seropositive. The rearrangement uses TRBV18 and TRBJ1-1; 7 nucleotides agree with TRBD1. The CDR3 here is CASSPGQLNTEAFF. The CDR3 DNA reads TGTGCCAGCTCACCGGGACAGTTGAACACTGAAGCTTTCTTT.